This T cell receptor beta chain was captured by sequencing in a study of patients and donors after allogeneic stem cell transplantation. TCRdb re-analysed the RT-PCR reads in MiXCR, keeping a single row per CDR3 protein. The profile covers approximately 410,000 distinct CDR3 sequences, with approximately 16% appearing a single time and roughly 7% taken by the ten largest. This clonotype was seen more than once but under ten times. The V and J ends lost 4 bases and 0 bases, in that order; junction bases with no gene match: 5. CDR3 length: 15 amino acids. Looked up from germline, CDR1 is LGHNA and CDR2 is YNFKEQ.

The source of this sequence is a human donor who was either an allogeneic HSCT recipient or a stem cell or donor lymphocyte infusion donor (not recorded which). It is not recorded whose cells these are; they may come from a transplant donor. V usage is TRBV4-2 and J usage is TRBJ2-7, with 8 bases fitting TRBD2. The sequenced sample consisted of blood, either unsorted or a sorted T cell fraction (not recorded which). The CDR3 spells CASSRELAGSYEQYF. The CDR3 region has the DNA TGTGCCAGCAGCCGCGAGCTAGCGGGCTCCTACGAGCAGTACTTC.